These T cell receptor beta chains were read from a single sample in a study of Ad26.COV2.S vaccination and SARS-CoV-2 variants. The repertoire was sequenced with immunoSEQ multiplex PCR; TCRdb's copy has only in-frame clones and lacks some. The sample has 350,000 to 400,000 clones, less than 90% seen once. Material: peripheral blood, obtained in a trial of Ad26.COV2.S vaccine versus placebo. Every receptor here comes from a person between 18 and 59 years old who received the Ad26.COV2.S COVID-19 vaccine or a placebo. CDR3s include the opening cysteine and the closing phenylalanine or tryptophan. Fields, in order: D gene, clone size, J gene, V gene, CDR3 DNA, CDR3 protein. The D gene is left open where the match is weak. Where a row states a size, it is once, few, many or the class of an expanded clone; other rows omit it.

TRBD2 NA TRBJ2-2 TRBV6-2/TRBV6-3 TGTGCCAGCAGTTACTCCCGGGGGGGATCCGGGGAGCTGTTTTTT CASSYSRGGSGELFF
NA NA TRBJ2-3 TRBV15 TGTGCCACCAGCAGCGCAGAGGCAGATACGCAGTATTTT CATSSAEADTQYF
TRBD1 NA TRBJ2-5 TRBV12-3/TRBV12-4 TGTGCCAGCACCTGGACAGGGGAGGAGACCCAGTACTTC CASTWTGEETQYF
NA once TRBJ1-1 TRBV11-2 TGTGCCAGCAGCTTATTTGGCAGAAGTGGGCCGAACACTGAAGCTTTCTTT CASSLFGRSGPNTEAFF
NA NA TRBJ2-2 TRBV11-2 TGTGCCAGCAGCTGGGTCCGAACCCTGGGGGAGCTGTTTTTT CASSWVRTLGELFF
TRBD2 NA TRBJ2-3 TRBV5-4 TGTGCCAGCAGCTCACCGGGACTAGCGGGGCCAGATACGCAGTATTTT CASSSPGLAGPDTQYF
NA NA TRBJ2-2 TRBV24-1 TGTGCCACCAGTGACGGGACGGAGGGGACCGGGGAGCTGTTTTTT CATSDGTEGTGELFF
TRBD1 NA TRBJ2-5 TRBV5-1 TGCGCCAGCAGCTTGACTAACAGGGGGTCAGAGACCCAGTACTTC CASSLTNRGSETQYF
TRBD1 NA TRBJ2-7 TRBV29-1 TGCAGCGCCGCTACACAGGGGACCTCCTACGAGCAGTACTTC CSAATQGTSYEQYF
NA NA TRBJ1-1 TRBV5-1 TGCGCCAGCAATCCGAGCAGGCTCTACTTATGGAACACTGAAGCTTTCTTT CASNPSRLYLWNTEAFF
TRBD1 NA TRBJ1-6 TRBV27 TGTGCCAGCAGTTTCGAGGGGGCTAATTCACCCCTCCACTTT CASSFEGANSPLHF
NA NA TRBJ1-3 TRBV4-1 TGCGCCAGCAGCCAAGGTGGCACGGGAAACACCATATATTTT CASSQGGTGNTIYF
NA NA TRBJ2-5 TRBV7-6 TGTGCCAGCAGCTTAGGGGTGGGGCCGGGAGAGACCCAGTACTTC CASSLGVGPGETQYF
NA NA TRBJ2-7 TRBV5-1 TGCGCCAGCAGCTTAGCAGCAACCTACGAGCAGTACTTC CASSLAATYEQYF
TRBD1 NA TRBJ2-6 TRBV6-5 TGTGCCAGCAGTACGGGACAGGTTATGGCCAACGTCCTGACTTTC CASSTGQVMANVLTF
TRBD2 NA TRBJ2-2 TRBV3-1/TRBV3-2 TGTGCCAGCAGCCAAGAACTAGCGGTGAACACCGGGGAGCTGTTTTTT CASSQELAVNTGELFF
NA NA TRBJ1-6 TRBV6-2/TRBV6-3 TGTGCCAGCAGTTACCCCCTTTCGATCACGGGTAATTCACCCCTCCACTTT CASSYPLSITGNSPLHF
NA NA TRBJ1-1 TRBV4-3 TGCGCCAGCAGCCAAGATTGGACAGAGAACACTGAAGCTTTCTTT CASSQDWTENTEAFF
NA once TRBJ1-1 TRBV27 TGTGCCAGCAGTTTCTGGAGGAACACTGAAGCTTTCTTT CASSFWRNTEAFF
TRBD2 NA TRBJ2-3 TRBV5-6 TGTGCCAGCAGCTTGATCGGACTAGTGGGAGATACGCAGTATTTT CASSLIGLVGDTQYF
NA NA TRBJ1-1 TRBV2 TGTGCCAGCACCCCGGGCGGGGTTGGGATGAACACTGAAGCTTTCTTT CASTPGGVGMNTEAFF
TRBD2 NA TRBJ2-5 TRBV7-2 TGTGCCAGCAGCTTAAGACTAGCGGGGGCCCAAGAGACCCAGTACTTC CASSLRLAGAQETQYF
NA NA TRBJ1-6 TRBV27 TGTGCCAGCAGTGGTCGGGGTTCAAATTCACCCCTCCACTTT CASSGRGSNSPLHF
NA NA TRBJ2-1 TRBV4-3 TGCGCCAGCAGCCAAGTGTGGGGATCCTACAATGAGCAGTTCTTC CASSQVWGSYNEQFF
NA NA TRBJ1-2 TRBV4-3 TGCGCCAGCAGCCTAGTGGCCGGGAGTATTTATGGCTACACCTTC CASSLVAGSIYGYTF
NA NA TRBJ1-6 TRBV18 TGTGCCAGCTCACCAGGGCAGGAGGCGGCACCCCTCCACTTT CASSPGQEAAPLHF
NA NA TRBJ2-1 TRBV5-4 TGTGCCAGCAGAGAGGGCGAAGAGCAGTTCTTC CASREGEEQFF
NA NA TRBJ2-7 TRBV5-1 TGCGCCAGCAGTGCGGGACATCAATACGAGCAGTACTTC CASSAGHQYEQYF
NA NA TRBJ2-3 TRBV6-2/TRBV6-3 TGTGCCAGCAGTCTCTACGATACGCAGTATTTT CASSLYDTQYF
TRBD1 NA TRBJ1-5 TRBV6-5 TGTGCCAGCACCAGGGGGGGGCGCACAAATCAGCCCCAGCATTTT CASTRGGRTNQPQHF
NA NA TRBJ2-6 TRBV7-6 TGTGCCAGCAGCTACCTCTATGGGGCTGGGGCCAACGTCCTGACTTTC CASSYLYGAGANVLTF
TRBD2 NA TRBJ2-3 TRBV5-4 TGTGCCAGCAGCTTGTCAGGCGGGGGGACAGATACGCAGTATTTT CASSLSGGGTDTQYF
NA NA TRBJ2-3 TRBV4-3 TGCGCCAGCAGCCGAGGAAGCACAGATACGCAGTATTTT CASSRGSTDTQYF
TRBD1 NA TRBJ1-4 TRBV10-1 TGCGCCAGCAGTGAGTCAGGGGGCAGGAATGAAAAACTGTTTTTT CASSESGGRNEKLFF
NA once TRBJ1-1 TRBV4-3 TGCGCCAGCAGCCAAGATCAAACGGATAACACTGAAGCTTTCTTT CASSQDQTDNTEAFF
TRBD1 NA TRBJ2-7 TRBV4-1 TGCGCCAGCAGCCAAGTCATGTGGACAGGGGGAGGGTACGAGCAGTACTTC CASSQVMWTGGGYEQYF
NA once TRBJ1-1 TRBV5-1 TGCGCCAGCAGCCCGAGGACAGTGAACACTGAAGCTTTCTTT CASSPRTVNTEAFF
NA NA TRBJ1-2 TRBV6-5 TGTGCCAGCAGTTACTCCCTACTTTTTGGCTACACCTTC CASSYSLLFGYTF
TRBD1 NA TRBJ1-5 TRBV7-8 TGTGCCAGCAGCAACCGGGACAGCCGCGGTCAGCCCCAGCATTTT CASSNRDSRGQPQHF
NA NA TRBJ1-1 TRBV5-1 TGCGCCAGCAGCTTGAGGGGGAGGTCCACTGAAGCTTTCTTT CASSLRGRSTEAFF
TRBD1 NA TRBJ1-2 TRBV5-6 TGTGCCAGCAGCCCCCCCGGGACAGACTATGGCTACACCTTC CASSPPGTDYGYTF
NA NA TRBJ1-2 TRBV3-1/TRBV3-2 TGTGCCAGCAGCCAAGAAGGGGTTCAGTATGGCTACACCTTC CASSQEGVQYGYTF
NA NA TRBJ2-2 TRBV6-5 TGTGCCAGCAGTCCGACACTTCTCGGCACCGGGGAGCTGTTTTTT CASSPTLLGTGELFF
TRBD1 once TRBJ1-2 TRBV23-1 TGCGCCAGCAGTCAAAGGACAGGGGCTGGTGGCTACACCTTC CASSQRTGAGGYTF
TRBD1 NA TRBJ2-7 TRBV15 TGTGCCACCAGCAGAGATGGGACAGGGGTCTCCTTCTCCTACGAGCAGTACTTC CATSRDGTGVSFSYEQYF
TRBD2 NA TRBJ2-3 TRBV2 TGTGCCAGCAGTGAATCTCGGGGGGGCAGGGCAGATACGCAGTATTTT CASSESRGGRADTQYF
NA NA TRBJ2-7 TRBV6-2/TRBV6-3 TGTGCCAGCAGTTACCGTGGTCAGGTGGTGGAGCAGTACTTC CASSYRGQVVEQYF
NA NA TRBJ2-7 TRBV4-1 TGCGCCAGCAGCCAAGGGGCCGGGACATCCTACGAGCAGTACTTC CASSQGAGTSYEQYF